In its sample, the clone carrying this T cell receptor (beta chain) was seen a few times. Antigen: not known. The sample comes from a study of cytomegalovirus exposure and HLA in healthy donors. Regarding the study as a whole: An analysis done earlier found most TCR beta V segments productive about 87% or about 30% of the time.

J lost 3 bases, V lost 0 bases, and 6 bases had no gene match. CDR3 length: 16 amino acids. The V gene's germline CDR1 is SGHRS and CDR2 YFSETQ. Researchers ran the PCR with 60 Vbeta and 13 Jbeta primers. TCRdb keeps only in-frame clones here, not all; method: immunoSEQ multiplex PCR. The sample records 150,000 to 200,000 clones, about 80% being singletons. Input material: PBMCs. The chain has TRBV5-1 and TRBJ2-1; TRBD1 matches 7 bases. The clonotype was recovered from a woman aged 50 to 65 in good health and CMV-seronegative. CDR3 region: CASSLGQGVFYNEQFF. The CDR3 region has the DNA TGCGCCAGCAGCTTGGGCCAGGGGGTATTCTACAATGAGCAGTTCTTC. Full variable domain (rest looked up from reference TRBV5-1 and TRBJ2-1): KAGVTQTPRYLIKTRGQQVTLSCSPISGHRSVSWYQQTPGQGLQFLFEYFSETQRNKGNFPGRFSGRQFSNSRSEMNVSTLELGDSALYLCASSLGQGVFYNEQFFGPGTRLTVL.